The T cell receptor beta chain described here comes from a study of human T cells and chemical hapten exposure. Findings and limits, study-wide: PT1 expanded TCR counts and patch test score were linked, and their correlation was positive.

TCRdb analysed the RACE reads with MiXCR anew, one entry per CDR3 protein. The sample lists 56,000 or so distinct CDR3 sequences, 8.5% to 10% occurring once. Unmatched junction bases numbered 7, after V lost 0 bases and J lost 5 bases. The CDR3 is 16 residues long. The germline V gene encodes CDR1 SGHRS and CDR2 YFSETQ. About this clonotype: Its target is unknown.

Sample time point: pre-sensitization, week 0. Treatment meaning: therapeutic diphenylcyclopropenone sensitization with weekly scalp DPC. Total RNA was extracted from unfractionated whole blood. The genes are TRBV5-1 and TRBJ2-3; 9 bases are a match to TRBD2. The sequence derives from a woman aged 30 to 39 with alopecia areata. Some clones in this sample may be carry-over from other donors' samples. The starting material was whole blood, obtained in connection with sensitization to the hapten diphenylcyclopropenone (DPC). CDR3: CASSLAGRGGQDTQYF. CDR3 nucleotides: TGCGCCAGCAGCTTGGCGGGGCGGGGGGGCCAAGATACGCAGTATTTT.